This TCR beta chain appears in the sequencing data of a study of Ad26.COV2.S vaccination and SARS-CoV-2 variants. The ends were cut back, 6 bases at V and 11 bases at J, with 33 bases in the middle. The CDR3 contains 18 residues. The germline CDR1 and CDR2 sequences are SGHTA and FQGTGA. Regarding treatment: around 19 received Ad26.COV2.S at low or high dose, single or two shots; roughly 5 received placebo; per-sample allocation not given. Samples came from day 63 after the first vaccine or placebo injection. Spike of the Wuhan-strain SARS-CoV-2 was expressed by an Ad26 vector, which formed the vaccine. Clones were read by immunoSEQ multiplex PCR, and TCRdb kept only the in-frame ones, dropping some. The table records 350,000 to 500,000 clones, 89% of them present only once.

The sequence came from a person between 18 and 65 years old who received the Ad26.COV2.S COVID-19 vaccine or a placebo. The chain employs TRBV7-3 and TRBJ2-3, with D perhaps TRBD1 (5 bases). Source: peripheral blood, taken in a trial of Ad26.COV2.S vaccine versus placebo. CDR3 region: CASSTPIERRVHLIGQYF. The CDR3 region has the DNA TGTGCCAGCAGTACACCCATAGAACGCAGGGTTCATCTCATAGGGCAGTATTTT. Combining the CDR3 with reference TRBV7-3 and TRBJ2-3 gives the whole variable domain GAGVSQTPSNKVTEKGKYVELRCDPISGHTALYWYRQSLGQGPEFLIYFQGTGAADDSGLPNDRFFAVRPEGSVSTLKIQRTERGDSAVYLCASSTPIERRVHLIGQYFGPGTRLTVL.